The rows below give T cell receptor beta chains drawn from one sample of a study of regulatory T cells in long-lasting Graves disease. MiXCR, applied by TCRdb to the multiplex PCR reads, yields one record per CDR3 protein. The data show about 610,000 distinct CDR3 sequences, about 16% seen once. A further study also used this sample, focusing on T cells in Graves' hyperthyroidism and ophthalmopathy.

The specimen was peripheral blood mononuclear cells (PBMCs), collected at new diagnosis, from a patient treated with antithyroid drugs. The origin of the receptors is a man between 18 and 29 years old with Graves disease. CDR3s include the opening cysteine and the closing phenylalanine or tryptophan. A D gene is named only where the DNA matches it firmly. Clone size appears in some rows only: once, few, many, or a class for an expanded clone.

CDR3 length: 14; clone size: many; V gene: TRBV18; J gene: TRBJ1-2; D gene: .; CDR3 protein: CASSPGPTNYGYTF; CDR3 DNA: TGTGCCAGCTCACCAGGACCCACCAACTATGGCTACACCTTC
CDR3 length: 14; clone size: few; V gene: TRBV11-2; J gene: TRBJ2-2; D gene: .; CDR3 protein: CASSAEWTTGELFF; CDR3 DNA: TGTGCCAGCAGCGCGGAATGGACCACCGGGGAGCTGTTTTTT
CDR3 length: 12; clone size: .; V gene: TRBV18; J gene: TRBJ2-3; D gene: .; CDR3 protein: CASSPREGSEYF; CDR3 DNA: TGTGCCAGCTCACCAAGGGAAGGTAGCGAGTATTTT
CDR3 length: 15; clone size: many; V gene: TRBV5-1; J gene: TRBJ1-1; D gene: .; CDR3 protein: CASSFDRRMNTEAFF; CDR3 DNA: TGCGCCAGCAGCTTCGACAGGAGGATGAACACTGAAGCTTTCTTT
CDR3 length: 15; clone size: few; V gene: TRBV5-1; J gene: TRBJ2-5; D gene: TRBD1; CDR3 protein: CASSSGTGEGETQYF; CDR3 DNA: TGCGCCAGCAGCTCCGGGACAGGGGAGGGAGAGACCCAGTACTTC
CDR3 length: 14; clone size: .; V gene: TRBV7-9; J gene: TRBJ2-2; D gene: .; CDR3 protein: CASNPILNTGELFF; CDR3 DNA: TGTGCCAGCAATCCGATATTGAACACCGGGGAGCTGTTTTTT
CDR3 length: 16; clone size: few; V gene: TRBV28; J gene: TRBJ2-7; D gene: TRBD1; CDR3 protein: CASSTGQGSASYEQYF; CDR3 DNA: TGTGCCAGCAGTACCGGACAGGGGTCCGCCTCCTACGAGCAGTACTTC
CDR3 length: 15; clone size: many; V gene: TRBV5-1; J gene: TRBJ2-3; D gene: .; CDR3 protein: CASSFSPQPTDTQYF; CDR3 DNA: TGCGCCAGCAGCTTCTCTCCACAGCCCACAGATACGCAGTATTTT
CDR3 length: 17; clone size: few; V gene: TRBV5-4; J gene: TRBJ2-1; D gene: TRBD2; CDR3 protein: CARGLAGGPHSYNEQFF; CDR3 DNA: TGTGCCAGGGGACTAGCGGGAGGGCCACACTCCTACAATGAGCAGTTCTTC
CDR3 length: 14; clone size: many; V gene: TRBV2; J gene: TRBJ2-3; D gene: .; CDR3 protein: CASRLTRSTDTQYF; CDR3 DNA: TGTGCCAGCAGGTTGACTAGGAGCACAGATACGCAGTATTTT
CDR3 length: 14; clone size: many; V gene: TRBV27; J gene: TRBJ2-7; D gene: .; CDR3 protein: CASSPRGSSYEQYF; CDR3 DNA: TGTGCCAGCAGCCCCCGGGGAAGCTCCTACGAGCAGTACTTC
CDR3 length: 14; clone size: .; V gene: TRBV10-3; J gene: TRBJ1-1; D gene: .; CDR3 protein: CAISVNPGSTEAFF; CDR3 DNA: TGTGCCATCAGTGTGAATCCAGGGAGCACTGAAGCTTTCTTT
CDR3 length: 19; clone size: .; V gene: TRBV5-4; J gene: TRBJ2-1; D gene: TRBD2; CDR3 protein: CASSFSPQTSGRSYNEQFF; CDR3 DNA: TGTGCCAGCAGCTTCAGCCCCCAAACTAGCGGGAGAAGCTACAATGAGCAGTTCTTC
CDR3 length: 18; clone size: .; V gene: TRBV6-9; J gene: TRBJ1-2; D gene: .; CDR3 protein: CASSYSRDIHRRNYGYTF; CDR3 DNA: TGTGCCAGCAGTTACTCAAGGGACATCCACCGTAGAAACTATGGCTACACCTTC
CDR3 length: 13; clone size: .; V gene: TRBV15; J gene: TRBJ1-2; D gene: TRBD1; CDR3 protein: CATSVDRGYGYTF; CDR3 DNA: TGTGCCACCAGCGTCGACAGGGGTTACGGCTACACCTTC
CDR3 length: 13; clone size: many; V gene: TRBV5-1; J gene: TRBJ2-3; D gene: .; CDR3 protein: CASSTGDRDTQYF; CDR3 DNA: TGCGCCAGCAGCACCGGCGACAGGGATACGCAGTATTTT
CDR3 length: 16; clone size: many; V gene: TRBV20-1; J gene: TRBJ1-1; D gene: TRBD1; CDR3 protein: CSANPWDRGLDTEAFF; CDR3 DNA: TGCAGTGCTAACCCATGGGACAGGGGGCTGGACACTGAAGCTTTCTTT
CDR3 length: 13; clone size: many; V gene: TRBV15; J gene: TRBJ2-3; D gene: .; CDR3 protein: CATSSPNVGTQYF; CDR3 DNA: TGTGCCACCAGCAGCCCAAACGTGGGTACGCAGTATTTT